These T cell receptor beta chains were read from a single sample in a study of blood T cell repertoires in COVID-19. Data came from immunoSEQ multiplex PCR; TCRdb stores just in-frame clones and leaves some out. This table has about 350,000 clones, 87% appearing once. Sequencing was done on a sample of PBMCs or T cells enriched from blood (not recorded which). Receptors originate from a woman aged 25 to 39 who had recovered from COVID-19. The CDR3 runs from the conserved cysteine through the conserved F or W. Each record gives: J gene, clone size, V gene, D gene, CDR3 DNA, CDR3 protein. D genes are given only for firm matches. For some rows the clone size is stated as once, few or many, or as a class when expanded; others skip it.

TRBJ1-1 once TRBV4-1 TRBD1 TGCGCCAGCAGCCAAGAAGCCGGGACAGCCATGAACACTGAAGCTTTCTTT CASSQEAGTAMNTEAFF
TRBJ1-1 few TRBV6-5 TRBD1 TGTGCCAGCAGGCAGGGACAGCTCATGAACACTGAAGCTTTCTTT CASRQGQLMNTEAFF
TRBJ1-1 once TRBV4-1 - TGCGCCAGCAGCCAAGATGGGGGGGGCGGAGGATACCTGACTCTCGGGCCGCAAGCTTTCTTT CASSQDGGGGGYLTLGPQAFF
TRBJ1-2 - TRBV5-1 - TGCGCCAGCAGTTCACAGGGTACTCTTAACTATGGCTACACCTTC CASSSQGTLNYGYTF
TRBJ2-7 - TRBV27 TRBD2 TGTGCCAGCAGGCAGACTAGCGGGAGCTCCTACGAGCAGTACTTC CASRQTSGSSYEQYF
TRBJ2-1 - TRBV27 - TGTGCCAGCAGTTTGCTGTTAGCGGATGAGCAGTTCTTC CASSLLLADEQFF
TRBJ1-2 - TRBV30 TRBD1 TGTGCCTGGAGTTTACGGACAGGGGGAGACTATGGCTACACCTTC CAWSLRTGGDYGYTF
TRBJ1-5 - TRBV7-6 TRBD1 TGTGCCAGCAGCTTAGCGCTCCCGACAGGGTACAAAAATAGCAATCAGCCCCAGCATTTT CASSLALPTGYKNSNQPQHF
TRBJ1-3 - TRBV5-5 TRBD1 TGTGCCAGCAGCCGAAGAACGATCCTAGGACAGGGGGCCGCTGGAAACACCATATATTTT CASSRRTILGQGAAGNTIYF
TRBJ1-6 - TRBV14 TRBD1 TGTGCCAGCAGCCAAATGCAGGGGGTTGATTCACCCCTCCACTTT CASSQMQGVDSPLHF
TRBJ2-7 once TRBV28 - TGTGCCAGCAGTTTGAGAGGTCCGTACGAGCAGTACTTC CASSLRGPYEQYF
TRBJ1-2 once TRBV6-5 TRBD1 TGTGCCAGCAGTTACTCAACAGGGGGCGGTTATGGCTACACCTTC CASSYSTGGGYGYTF
TRBJ1-1 once TRBV18 - TGTGCCAGCTCACCTCAGGGGCTGAGCATGGTGGGCACTGAAGCTTTCTTT CASSPQGLSMVGTEAFF
TRBJ1-4 - TRBV5-1 - TGCGCCAGCAGCTTGCGGGGAGGGGATGAAAAACTGTTTTTT CASSLRGGDEKLFF
TRBJ2-3 - TRBV7-9 - TGTGCCAGCAGCAACAGTGAAAGAATAGATACGCAGTATTTT CASSNSERIDTQYF
TRBJ1-6 - TRBV19 TRBD1 TGTGCCAGCAAAAGACAGGGGGCAAATTCACCCCTCCACTTT CASKRQGANSPLHF
TRBJ2-5 - TRBV27 TRBD1 TGTGCCAGCAGTTTAGGGCAGGGGGTTTCCCGAGAGACCCAGTACTTC CASSLGQGVSRETQYF
TRBJ2-1 - TRBV28 - TGTGCCAGCGGGGCTATCTACAATGAGCAGTTCTTC CASGAIYNEQFF
TRBJ1-5 - TRBV29-1 - TGCAGCGTGGGGCGTGGGCGCAATCAGCCCCAGCATTTT CSVGRGRNQPQHF
TRBJ2-3 - TRBV13 TRBD1 TGTGCCAGCAGCGTAGGACAGGGGAGCACAGATACGCAGTATTTT CASSVGQGSTDTQYF
TRBJ2-5 - TRBV7-6 - TGTGCCAGCAGCCCCGGGACAACCACTTCGGAGACCCAGTACTTC CASSPGTTTSETQYF
TRBJ2-1 - TRBV19 TRBD1 TGTGCCAGTAGTGTAGACAGGGGCGACAATGAGCAGTTCTTC CASSVDRGDNEQFF
TRBJ2-7 - TRBV4-2 - TGTGCCAGCAGCCGTGAGGGAAACGAGCAGTACTTC CASSREGNEQYF
TRBJ2-5 - TRBV7-9 TRBD2 TGTGCCAGCAGCCCCCTCCCGGGACTAGCAATTAAGACCCAGTACTTC CASSPLPGLAIKTQYF
TRBJ1-2 few TRBV3-1/TRBV3-2 - TGTGCCAGCAGCCAAGCCGTCAAAGGACAGAACTATGGCTACACCTTC CASSQAVKGQNYGYTF
TRBJ2-7 - TRBV5-1 - TGCGCCAGCAGCTTGGACAGGGAATTTAGCGAGCAGTACTTC CASSLDREFSEQYF
TRBJ2-3 - TRBV9 TRBD2 TGTGCCAGCAGCTACCTATCGGGGGGGCCGACAGATACGCAGTATTTT CASSYLSGGPTDTQYF
TRBJ1-6 - TRBV5-1 - TGCGCCAGCAGCACGGACAGAGCGCCCAATAATTCACCCCTCCACTTT CASSTDRAPNNSPLHF
TRBJ2-1 - TRBV5-1 TRBD1 TGCGCCAGCACAAAACACAGGGGACATGAGCAGTTCTTC CASTKHRGHEQFF
TRBJ1-1 few TRBV19 - TGTGCCAGTAGGAGGGTGGGCGGGACCACTGAAGCTTTCTTT CASRRVGGTTEAFF
TRBJ1-2 - TRBV6-5 - TGTGCCAGCAGTTACTCGGATGTCTTCGGGTATGGCTACACCTTC CASSYSDVFGYGYTF
TRBJ2-5 - TRBV3-1/TRBV3-2 - TGTGCCAGCAACCCGGGGGTGTCTAGCTGGGAGACCCAGTACTTC CASNPGVSSWETQYF
TRBJ1-4 - TRBV2 TRBD1 TGTGCCAGCGAGGACAGGCCTCTTTCCAATGAAAAACTGTTTTTT CASEDRPLSNEKLFF
TRBJ1-4 - TRBV7-8 - TGTGCCAGCAGCTGGGACACTGCAACTAATGAAAAACTGTTTTTT CASSWDTATNEKLFF
TRBJ1-2 - TRBV7-9 - TGTGCCAGCAGCCAGACAGTCACTACGCAACTTTCTAACTATGGCTACACCTTC CASSQTVTTQLSNYGYTF
TRBJ2-7 - TRBV28 TRBD2 TGTGCCAGCAGTACAGTACGAACTAGCGGGAGGTCCCACTACGAGCAGTACTTC CASSTVRTSGRSHYEQYF
TRBJ2-1 - TRBV5-1 TRBD2 TGCGCCAGCAGCCCCGAACTAGCGGGAGGCGGTTTTGAGCAGTTCTTC CASSPELAGGGFEQFF
TRBJ1-4 - TRBV7-9 - TGTGCCAGCAGCTTGGAACGACCGTACTTCGGGCTGTTTTTT CASSLERPYFGLFF
TRBJ2-1 - TRBV3-1/TRBV3-2 - TGTGCCAGCAGCCGGGGACTCAACAATGAGCAGTTCTTC CASSRGLNNEQFF
TRBJ1-4 - TRBV5-5 TRBD1 TGTGCCAGCAGCCCTACCCGGACAGGGTTGAATGAAAAACTGTTTTTT CASSPTRTGLNEKLFF
TRBJ1-1 - TRBV3-1/TRBV3-2 - TGTGCCAGCAGCCTACAACCGGGGGGAAGCACTGAAGCTTTCTTT CASSLQPGGSTEAFF
TRBJ1-1 few TRBV6-2/TRBV6-3 - TGTGCCAGCAGTTCGGGACTCCTGAACACTGAAGCTTTCTTT CASSSGLLNTEAFF
TRBJ1-6 few TRBV28 TRBD1 TGTGCCAGCAGCACGCGATACAGGGGAGATTCACCCCTCCACTTT CASSTRYRGDSPLHF
TRBJ1-5 - TRBV5-5 - TGTGCCAGCAGCCGGGACAATAATCAGCCCCAGCATTTT CASSRDNNQPQHF
TRBJ1-6 few TRBV6-1 - TGTGCCAGCAGTCTCCAGGGCACCCAATCACCCCTCCACTTT CASSLQGTQSPLHF
TRBJ1-1 - TRBV9 - TGTGCCAGCAGTAGAACCTTGGGAGAGATGAACACTGAAGCTTTCTTT CASSRTLGEMNTEAFF
TRBJ2-3 few TRBV5-1 - TGCGCCAGCAGCTCTTACAGGGAGACAGATACGCAGTATTTT CASSSYRETDTQYF
TRBJ2-5 few TRBV5-1 TRBD1 TGCGCCAGCAGGACAGGGTCACTAGAGACCCAGTACTTC CASRTGSLETQYF
TRBJ2-3 - TRBV4-2 - TGTGCCAGCAGCCGGTCCTCTAGCGGCACAGATACGCAGTATTTT CASSRSSSGTDTQYF
TRBJ2-3 - TRBV30 - TGTGCCTGGAGTCTGTTCACAGATACGCAGTATTTT CAWSLFTDTQYF
TRBJ2-1 - TRBV6-5 TRBD2 TGTGCCAGCAGGCCGGGACTAGCGGGGATCGATGAGCAGTTCTTC CASRPGLAGIDEQFF